The clone carrying this T cell receptor beta chain has a single count. Its antigen is unknown. Second-dose schedules of about 4 or about 12 weeks were combined. This record comes from a study of T cell responses to AZD1222 COVID-19 vaccine. Points from the study as a whole: Donors were chiefly white British, with a greater number of females, and clonal diversity was perhaps underestimated. Among AZD1222 vaccinees, only five to seven were seropositive at baseline. It was only after the peak T cell response that any repertoires were sampled.

The repertoire was sequenced with immunoSEQ multiplex PCR; TCRdb's copy has only in-frame clones and lacks some. The sample includes more than 65,000 clones, 80% to 90% of them seen just once. Germline trimming cut 4 bases from V and 8 bases from J; bases unmatched to any gene: 9. Germline V gene sequence: CDR1 LNHDA, CDR2 SQIVND (reference sequence). The length of the CDR3 is 15 residues. The V and J genes are TRBV19 and TRBJ1-4; 8 bases are a match to TRBD1. The specimen was peripheral blood, collected 28 days after the second AZD1222 dose. This sequence was found in an adult who received the AZD1222 COVID-19 vaccine. CDR3 sequence: CASSTRQGKREKLFF. CDR3 coding DNA: TGTGCCAGTAGTACTCGACAGGGGAAGAGGGAAAAACTGTTTTTT.